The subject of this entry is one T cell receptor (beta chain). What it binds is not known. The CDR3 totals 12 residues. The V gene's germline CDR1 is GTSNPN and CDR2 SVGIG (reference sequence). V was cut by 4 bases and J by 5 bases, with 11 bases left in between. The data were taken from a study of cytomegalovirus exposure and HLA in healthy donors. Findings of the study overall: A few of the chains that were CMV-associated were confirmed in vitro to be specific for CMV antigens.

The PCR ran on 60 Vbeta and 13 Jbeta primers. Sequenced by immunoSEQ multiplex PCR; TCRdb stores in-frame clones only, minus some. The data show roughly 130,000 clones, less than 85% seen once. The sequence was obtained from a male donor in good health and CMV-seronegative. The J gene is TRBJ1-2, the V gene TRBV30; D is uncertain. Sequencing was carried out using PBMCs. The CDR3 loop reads CAWTPGGYGYTF. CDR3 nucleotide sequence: TGTGCCTGGACCCCGGGCGGGTATGGCTACACCTTC.